Listed below are T cell receptor beta chains from one sample, sequenced in a study of T cell changes during pregnancy in multiple sclerosis. TCRdb keeps only in-frame clones here, not all; method: immunoSEQ multiplex PCR. This table holds around 71,000 clones, approximately 94% found once. Sequenced material: peripheral blood, taken in the third trimester of pregnancy. These TCRs come from a female donor with multiple sclerosis, enrolled in a pregnancy study. CDR3s include the opening cysteine and the closing phenylalanine or tryptophan.

>TRBV5-1
CASSLFLPRDNEQFF
>TRBV5-1
CASSPASAEGTEAFF
>TRBV6-5
CASSTRATNEKLFF
>TRBV5-6
CASSRGGVGGFSEAFF
>TRBV9
CASSGTSGPYEQYF
>TRBV19
CASSTGTGSFYEQYF
>TRBV5-6
CASSLGQGAGEKLFF
>TRBV11-2
CASSTQGYEQYF
>TRBV27
CASRFQGSTEAFF
>TRBV19
CASSIIQGPQHF
>TRBV13
CASSPRGLLEETQYF
>TRBV7-9
CASSFYQTANGELFF
>TRBV19
CASSIDGGGRGNQPQHF
>TRBV2
CASHRDRGPDGYTF
>TRBV6-6
CASTQRATNEKLFF
>TRBV10-3
CAIRRTGEDTEAFF
>TRBV2
CASTQATEAFF
>TRBV30
CACSPSSYNEQFF
>TRBV4-1
CASSVRQDTEAFF
>TRBV7-9
CASSRSGGPWTQYF
>TRBV29-1
CSGKTEAYEQYF
>TRBV7-3
CASSLEGSGGYNEQFF
>TRBV28
CASIPQGSSYEQYF
>TRBV9
CASSDSAGTFLRTETQYF
>TRBV19
CASSIEDRPLKQYF
>TRBV30
CAWSRDPWGEETQYF
>TRBV7-9
CASSHGTAYEQYF
>TRBV7-2
CASSSQGQTGSRAFF
>TRBV19
CASSIGGWDSGQYNEQFF
>TRBV6-1
CASSEQGAGEQYF
>TRBV5-6
CASSPLDTPMNTEAFF
>TRBV4-1
CASSQPGQGQYGYTF
>TRBV27
CASSLRPTGGIHEQYF
>TRBV4-2
CASSQGATGTGFHNEQFF
>TRBV6-9
CASSGLAGETQYF
>TRBV18
CASSPGRDNEQFF